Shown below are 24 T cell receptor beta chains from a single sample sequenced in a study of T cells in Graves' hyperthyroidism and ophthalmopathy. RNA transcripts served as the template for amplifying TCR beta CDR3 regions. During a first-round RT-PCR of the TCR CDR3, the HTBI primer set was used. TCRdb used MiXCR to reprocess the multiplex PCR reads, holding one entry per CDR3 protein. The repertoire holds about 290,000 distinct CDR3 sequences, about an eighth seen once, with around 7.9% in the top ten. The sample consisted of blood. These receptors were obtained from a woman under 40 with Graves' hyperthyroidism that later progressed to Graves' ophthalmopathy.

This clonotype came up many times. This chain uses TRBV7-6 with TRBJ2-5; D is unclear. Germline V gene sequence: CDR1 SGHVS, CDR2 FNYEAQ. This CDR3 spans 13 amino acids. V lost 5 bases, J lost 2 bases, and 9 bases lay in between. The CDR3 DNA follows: TGTGCCAGCAGCCCTGGGAATCAAGAGACCCAGTACTTC. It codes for CASSPGNQETQYF.

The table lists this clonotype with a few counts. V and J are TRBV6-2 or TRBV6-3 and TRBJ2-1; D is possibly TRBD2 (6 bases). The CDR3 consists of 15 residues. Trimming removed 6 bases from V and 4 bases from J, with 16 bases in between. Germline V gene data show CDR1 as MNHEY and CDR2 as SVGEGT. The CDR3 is CASREGLQSYNEQFF. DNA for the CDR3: TGTGCCAGCAGGGAGGGGCTACAATCTTACAATGAGCAGTTCTTC.

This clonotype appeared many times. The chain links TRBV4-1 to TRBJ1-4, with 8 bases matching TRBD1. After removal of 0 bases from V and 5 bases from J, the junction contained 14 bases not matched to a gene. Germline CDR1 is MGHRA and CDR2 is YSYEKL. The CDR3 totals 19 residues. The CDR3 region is CASSQDIGTGLLANEKLFF. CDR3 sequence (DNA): TGCGCCAGCAGCCAAGATATTGGGACAGGATTATTGGCGAATGAAAAACTGTTTTTT.

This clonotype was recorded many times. The CDR3: CASSLLRTGTNEKLFF. CDR3 sequence (DNA): TGCGCCAGCAGCCTCCTCCGGACAGGGACTAATGAAAAACTGTTTTTT. This chain links TRBV4-1 with TRBJ1-4, with 8 nucleotides matching TRBD1. Germline loops: CDR1 MGHRA, CDR2 YSYEKL. Trimming at V came to 4 bases and at J to 2 bases, leaving 6 bases not matched to a gene. CDR3 length: 16 residues.

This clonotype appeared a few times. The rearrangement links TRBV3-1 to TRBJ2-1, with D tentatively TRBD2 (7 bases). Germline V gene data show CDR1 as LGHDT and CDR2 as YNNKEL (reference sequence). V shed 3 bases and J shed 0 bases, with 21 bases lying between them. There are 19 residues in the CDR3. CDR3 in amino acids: CASSQPPRRGADSYNEQFF. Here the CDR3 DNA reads TGTGCCAGCAGCCAGCCCCCCAGACGGGGGGCCGACTCCTACAATGAGCAGTTCTTC.

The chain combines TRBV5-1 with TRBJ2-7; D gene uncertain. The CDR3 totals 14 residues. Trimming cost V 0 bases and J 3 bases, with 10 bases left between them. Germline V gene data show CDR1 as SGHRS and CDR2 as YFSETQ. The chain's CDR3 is CASSLAGTYYEQYF. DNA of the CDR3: TGCGCCAGCAGCTTGGCGGGCACCTACTACGAGCAGTACTTC.

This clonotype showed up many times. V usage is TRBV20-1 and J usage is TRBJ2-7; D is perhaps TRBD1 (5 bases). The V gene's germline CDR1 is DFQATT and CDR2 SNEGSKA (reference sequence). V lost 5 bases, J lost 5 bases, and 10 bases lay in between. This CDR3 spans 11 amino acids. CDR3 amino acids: CSALIRDEQYF. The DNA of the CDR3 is TGCAGTGCTCTAATCAGGGACGAGCAGTACTTC.

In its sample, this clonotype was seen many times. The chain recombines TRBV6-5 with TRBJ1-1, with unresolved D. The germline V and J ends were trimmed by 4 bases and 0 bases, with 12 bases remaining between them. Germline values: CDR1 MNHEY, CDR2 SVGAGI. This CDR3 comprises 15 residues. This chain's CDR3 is CASSSSGFLNTEAFF. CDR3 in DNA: TGTGCCAGCAGTTCCTCAGGTTTCCTGAACACTGAAGCTTTCTTT.

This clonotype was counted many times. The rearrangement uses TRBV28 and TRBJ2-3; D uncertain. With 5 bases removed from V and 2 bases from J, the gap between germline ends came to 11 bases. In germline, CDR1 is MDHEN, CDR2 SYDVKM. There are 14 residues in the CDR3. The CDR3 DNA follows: TGTGCCAGCAGTCCCGCGACGCCCACAGATACGCAGTATTTT. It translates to CASSPATPTDTQYF.

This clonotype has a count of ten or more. The CDR3 loop reads CASSVVPNSYEQYF. The CDR3 DNA reads TGTGCCAGCAGCGTAGTCCCGAACTCCTACGAGCAGTACTTC. This chain joins TRBV9 and TRBJ2-7, with D hard to call. CDR1 SGDLS and CDR2 YYNGEE come from the germline V gene. The CDR3 is made up of 14 amino acids. Trimming took off 0 bases at V and 0 bases at J, with 7 bases between the two ends.

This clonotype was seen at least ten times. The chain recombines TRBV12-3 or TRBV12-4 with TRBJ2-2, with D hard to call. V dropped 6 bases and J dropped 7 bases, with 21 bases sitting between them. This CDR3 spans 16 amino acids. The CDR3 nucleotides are TGTGCCAGCAGCCTTCCCCACTCTGGTAGTCACGGGGAGCTGTTTTTT. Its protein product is CASSLPHSGSHGELFF.

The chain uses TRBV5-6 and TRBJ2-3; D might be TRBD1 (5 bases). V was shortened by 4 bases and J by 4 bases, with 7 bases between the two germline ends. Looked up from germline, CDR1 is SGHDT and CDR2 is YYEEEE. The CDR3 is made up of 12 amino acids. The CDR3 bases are TGTGCCAGCAGCGTAGGGGCAGATACGCAGTATTTT. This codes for CASSVGADTQYF.

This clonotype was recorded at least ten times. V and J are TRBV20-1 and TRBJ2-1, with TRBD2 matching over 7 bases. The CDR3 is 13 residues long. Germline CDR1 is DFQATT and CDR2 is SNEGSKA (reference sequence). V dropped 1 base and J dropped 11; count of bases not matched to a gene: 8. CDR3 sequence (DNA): TGCAGTGCTAGAGGGGCGGGAGCCCTTCAGCAGTTCTTC. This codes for CSARGAGALQQFF.

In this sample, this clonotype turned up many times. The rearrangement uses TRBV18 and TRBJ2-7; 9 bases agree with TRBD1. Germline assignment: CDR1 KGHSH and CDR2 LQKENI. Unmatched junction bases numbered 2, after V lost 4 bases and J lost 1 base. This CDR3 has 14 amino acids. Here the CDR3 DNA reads TGTGCCAGCTCACAGGGACAGGGTTCCTACGAGCAGTACTTC. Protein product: CASSQGQGSYEQYF.

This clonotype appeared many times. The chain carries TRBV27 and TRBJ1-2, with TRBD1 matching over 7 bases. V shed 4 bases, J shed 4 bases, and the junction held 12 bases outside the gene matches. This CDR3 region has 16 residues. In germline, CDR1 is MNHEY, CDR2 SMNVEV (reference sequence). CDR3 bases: TGTGCCAGCAGTTCCATGACAGGGCCCCGATTCTATGGCTACACCTTC. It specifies CASSSMTGPRFYGYTF.

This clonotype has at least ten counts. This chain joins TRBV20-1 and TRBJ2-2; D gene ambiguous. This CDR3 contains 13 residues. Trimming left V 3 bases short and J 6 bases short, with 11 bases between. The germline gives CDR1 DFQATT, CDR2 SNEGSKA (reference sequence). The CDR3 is CSASASRSGELFF. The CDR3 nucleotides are TGCAGTGCTAGTGCCAGCAGATCCGGGGAGCTGTTTTTT.

For the CDR3, the DNA is TGTGCCACCAGCAGAGATACGGGGGGCCGGGAGACCCAGTACTTC. Amino acids: CATSRDTGGRETQYF. The chain carries TRBV15 and TRBJ2-5, with D tentatively TRBD2 (7 bases). Per the germline V gene, CDR1 is LNHNV and CDR2 is YYDKDF (reference sequence). There are 15 residues in the CDR3. Trimming took 0 bases from V and 5 from J, leaving 13 bases between them.

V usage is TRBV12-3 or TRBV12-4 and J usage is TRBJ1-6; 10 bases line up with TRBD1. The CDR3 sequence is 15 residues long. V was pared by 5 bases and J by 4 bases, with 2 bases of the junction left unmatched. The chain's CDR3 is CASSKGQGYNSPLHF. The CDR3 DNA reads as TGTGCCAGCAGTAAGGGACAGGGGTATAATTCACCCCTCCACTTT.

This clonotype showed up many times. This CDR3 reads CASSYGWASGTDTQYF. Here the CDR3 DNA reads TGTGCCAGCAGTTACGGGTGGGCTAGCGGGACCGATACGCAGTATTTT. The chain recombines TRBV6-2 or TRBV6-3 with TRBJ2-3; 9 bases map to TRBD2. This CDR3 region has 16 residues. V lost 2 bases to trimming and J lost 6 bases; unmatched junction nucleotides: 9. CDR1 MNHEY and CDR2 SVGEGT come from the germline V gene.

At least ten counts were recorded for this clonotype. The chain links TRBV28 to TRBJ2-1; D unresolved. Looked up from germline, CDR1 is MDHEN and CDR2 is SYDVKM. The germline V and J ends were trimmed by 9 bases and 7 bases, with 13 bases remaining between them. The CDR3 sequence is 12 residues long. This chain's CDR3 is CASLEMGNEQFF. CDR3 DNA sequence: TGTGCCAGTCTCGAAATGGGTAATGAGCAGTTCTTC.

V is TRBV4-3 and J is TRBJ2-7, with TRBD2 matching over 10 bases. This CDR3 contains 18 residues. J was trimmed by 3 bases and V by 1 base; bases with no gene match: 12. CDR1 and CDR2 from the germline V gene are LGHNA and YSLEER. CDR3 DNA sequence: TGCGCCAGCAGCCAAGCAGCCTTCAGCGGGAGGGCCCACTACGAGCAGTACTTC. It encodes CASSQAAFSGRAHYEQYF.

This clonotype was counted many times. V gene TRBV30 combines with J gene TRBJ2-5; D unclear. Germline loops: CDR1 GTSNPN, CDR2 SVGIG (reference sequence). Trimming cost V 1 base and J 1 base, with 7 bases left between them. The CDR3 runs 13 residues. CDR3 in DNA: TGTGCCTGGAGTGGCCGGGCCCAAGAGACCCAGTACTTC. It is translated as CAWSGRAQETQYF.

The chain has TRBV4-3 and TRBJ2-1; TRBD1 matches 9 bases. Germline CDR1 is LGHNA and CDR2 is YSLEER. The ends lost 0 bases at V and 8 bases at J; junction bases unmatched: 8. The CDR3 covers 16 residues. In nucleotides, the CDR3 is TGCGCCAGCAGCCAAGATGTGGACAGGGGAAGAGATGAGCAGTTCTTC. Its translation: CASSQDVDRGRDEQFF.

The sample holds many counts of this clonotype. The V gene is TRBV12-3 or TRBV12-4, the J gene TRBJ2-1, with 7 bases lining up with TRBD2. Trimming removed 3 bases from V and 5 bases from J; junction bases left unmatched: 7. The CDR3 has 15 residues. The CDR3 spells CASSLAGTKDNEQFF. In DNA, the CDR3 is TGTGCCAGCAGTTTGGCCGGGACTAAGGACAATGAGCAGTTCTTC.